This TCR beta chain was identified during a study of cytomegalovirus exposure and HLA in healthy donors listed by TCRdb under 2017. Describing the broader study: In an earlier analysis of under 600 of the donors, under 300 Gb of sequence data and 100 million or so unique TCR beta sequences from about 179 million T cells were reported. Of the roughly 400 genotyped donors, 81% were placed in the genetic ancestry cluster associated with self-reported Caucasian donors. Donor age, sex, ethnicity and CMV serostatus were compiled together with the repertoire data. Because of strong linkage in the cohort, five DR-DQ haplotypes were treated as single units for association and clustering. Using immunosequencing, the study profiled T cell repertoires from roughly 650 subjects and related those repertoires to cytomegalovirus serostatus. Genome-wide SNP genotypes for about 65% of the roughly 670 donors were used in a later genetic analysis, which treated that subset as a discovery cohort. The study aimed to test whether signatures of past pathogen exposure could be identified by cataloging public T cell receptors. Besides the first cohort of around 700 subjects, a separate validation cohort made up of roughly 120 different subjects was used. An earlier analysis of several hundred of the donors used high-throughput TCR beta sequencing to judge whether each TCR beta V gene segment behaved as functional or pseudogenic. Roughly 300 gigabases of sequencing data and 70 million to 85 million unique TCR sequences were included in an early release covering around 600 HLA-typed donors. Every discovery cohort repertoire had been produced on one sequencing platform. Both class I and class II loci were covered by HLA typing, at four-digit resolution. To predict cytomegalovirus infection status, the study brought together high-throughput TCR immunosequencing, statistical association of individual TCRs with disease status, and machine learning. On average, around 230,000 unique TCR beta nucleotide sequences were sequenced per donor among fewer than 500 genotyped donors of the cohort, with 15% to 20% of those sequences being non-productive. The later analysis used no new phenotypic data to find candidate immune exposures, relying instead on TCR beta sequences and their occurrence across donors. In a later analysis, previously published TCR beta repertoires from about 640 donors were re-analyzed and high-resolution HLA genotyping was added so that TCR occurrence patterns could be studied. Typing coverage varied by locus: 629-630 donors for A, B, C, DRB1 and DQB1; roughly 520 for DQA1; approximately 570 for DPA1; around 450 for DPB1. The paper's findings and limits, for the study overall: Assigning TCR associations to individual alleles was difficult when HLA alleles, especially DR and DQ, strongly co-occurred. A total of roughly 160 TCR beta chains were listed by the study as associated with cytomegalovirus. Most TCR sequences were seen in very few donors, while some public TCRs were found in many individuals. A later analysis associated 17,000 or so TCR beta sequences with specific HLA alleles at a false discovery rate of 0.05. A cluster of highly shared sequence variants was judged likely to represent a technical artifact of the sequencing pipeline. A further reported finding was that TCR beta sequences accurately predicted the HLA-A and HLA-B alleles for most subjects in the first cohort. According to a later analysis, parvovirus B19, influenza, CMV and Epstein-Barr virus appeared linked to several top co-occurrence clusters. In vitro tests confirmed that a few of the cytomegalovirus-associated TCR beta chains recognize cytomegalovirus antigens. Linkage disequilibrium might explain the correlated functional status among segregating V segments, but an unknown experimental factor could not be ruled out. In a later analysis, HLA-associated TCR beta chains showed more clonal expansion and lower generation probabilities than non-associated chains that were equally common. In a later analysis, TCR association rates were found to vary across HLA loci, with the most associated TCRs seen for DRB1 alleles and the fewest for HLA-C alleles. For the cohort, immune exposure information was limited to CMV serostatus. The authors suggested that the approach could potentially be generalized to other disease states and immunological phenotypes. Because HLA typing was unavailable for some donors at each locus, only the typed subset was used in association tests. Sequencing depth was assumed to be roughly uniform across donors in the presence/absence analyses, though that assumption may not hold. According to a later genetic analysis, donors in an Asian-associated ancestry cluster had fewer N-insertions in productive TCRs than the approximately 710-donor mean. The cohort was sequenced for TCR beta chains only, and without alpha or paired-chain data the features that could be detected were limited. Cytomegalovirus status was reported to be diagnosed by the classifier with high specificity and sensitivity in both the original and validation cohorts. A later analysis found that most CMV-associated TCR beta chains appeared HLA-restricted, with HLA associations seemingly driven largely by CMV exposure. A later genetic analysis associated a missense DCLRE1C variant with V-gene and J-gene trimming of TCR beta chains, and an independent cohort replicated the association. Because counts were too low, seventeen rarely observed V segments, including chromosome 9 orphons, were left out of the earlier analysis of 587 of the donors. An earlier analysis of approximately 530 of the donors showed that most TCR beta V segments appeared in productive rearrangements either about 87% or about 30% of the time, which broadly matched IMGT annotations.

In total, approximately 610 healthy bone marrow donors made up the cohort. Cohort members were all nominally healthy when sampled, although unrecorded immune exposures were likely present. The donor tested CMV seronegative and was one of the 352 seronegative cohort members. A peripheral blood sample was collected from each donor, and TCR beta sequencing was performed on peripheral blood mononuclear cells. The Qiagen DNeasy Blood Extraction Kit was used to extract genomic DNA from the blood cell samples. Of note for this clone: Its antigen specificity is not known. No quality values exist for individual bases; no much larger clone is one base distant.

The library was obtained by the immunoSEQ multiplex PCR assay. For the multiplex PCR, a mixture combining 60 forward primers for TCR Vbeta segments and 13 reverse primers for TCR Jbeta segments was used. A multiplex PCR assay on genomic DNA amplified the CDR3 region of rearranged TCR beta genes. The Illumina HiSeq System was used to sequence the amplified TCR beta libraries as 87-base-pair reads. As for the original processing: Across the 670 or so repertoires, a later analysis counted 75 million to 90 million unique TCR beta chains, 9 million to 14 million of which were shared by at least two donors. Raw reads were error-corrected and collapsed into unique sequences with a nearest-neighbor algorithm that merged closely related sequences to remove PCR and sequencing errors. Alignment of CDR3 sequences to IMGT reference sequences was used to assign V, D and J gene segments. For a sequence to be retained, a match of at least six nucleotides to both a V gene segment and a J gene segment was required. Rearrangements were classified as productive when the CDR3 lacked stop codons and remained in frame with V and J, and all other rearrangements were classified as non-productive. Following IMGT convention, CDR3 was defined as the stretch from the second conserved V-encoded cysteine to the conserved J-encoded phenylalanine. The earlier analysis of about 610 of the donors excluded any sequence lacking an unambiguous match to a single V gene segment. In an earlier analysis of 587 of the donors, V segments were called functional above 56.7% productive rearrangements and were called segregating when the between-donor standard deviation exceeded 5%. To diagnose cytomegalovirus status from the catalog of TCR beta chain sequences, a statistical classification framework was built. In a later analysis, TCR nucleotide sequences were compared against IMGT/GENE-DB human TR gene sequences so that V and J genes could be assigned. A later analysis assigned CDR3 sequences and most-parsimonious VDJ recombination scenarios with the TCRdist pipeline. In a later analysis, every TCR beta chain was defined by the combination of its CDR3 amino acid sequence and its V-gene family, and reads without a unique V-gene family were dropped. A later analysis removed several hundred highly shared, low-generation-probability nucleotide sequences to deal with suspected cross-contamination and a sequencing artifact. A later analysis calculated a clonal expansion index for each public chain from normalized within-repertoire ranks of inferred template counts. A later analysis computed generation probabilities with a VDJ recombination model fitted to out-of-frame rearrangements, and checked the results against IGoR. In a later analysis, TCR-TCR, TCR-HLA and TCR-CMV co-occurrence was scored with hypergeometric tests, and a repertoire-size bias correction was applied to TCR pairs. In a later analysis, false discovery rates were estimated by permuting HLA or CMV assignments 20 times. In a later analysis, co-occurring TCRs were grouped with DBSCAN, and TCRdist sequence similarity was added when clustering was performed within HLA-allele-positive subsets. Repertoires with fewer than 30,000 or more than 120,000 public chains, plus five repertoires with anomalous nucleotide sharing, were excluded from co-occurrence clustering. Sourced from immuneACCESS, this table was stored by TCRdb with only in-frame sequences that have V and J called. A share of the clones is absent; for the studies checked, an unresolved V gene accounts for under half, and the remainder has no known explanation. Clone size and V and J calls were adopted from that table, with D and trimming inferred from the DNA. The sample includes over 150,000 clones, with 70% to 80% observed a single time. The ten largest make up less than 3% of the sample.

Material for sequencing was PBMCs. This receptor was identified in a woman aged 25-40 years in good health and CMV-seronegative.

The CDR3 protein is CASSPLPGGMNTEAFF. The bases read TGTGCCAGCAGCCCTCTTCCGGGAGGGATGAACACTGAAGCTTTCTTT. This chain is built from TRBV7-6 and TRBJ1-1; the D gene identity is not certain. The CDR3 contains 16 residues, cysteine and phenylalanine counted. Only CDR3 DNA remains: 48 bases, in frame from the first base. Deletion took 5 bases off V and 0 bases off J, with a span of 16 bases between the germline ends. For CDR1 and CDR2, the germline V gene lists SGHVS and FNYEAQ.